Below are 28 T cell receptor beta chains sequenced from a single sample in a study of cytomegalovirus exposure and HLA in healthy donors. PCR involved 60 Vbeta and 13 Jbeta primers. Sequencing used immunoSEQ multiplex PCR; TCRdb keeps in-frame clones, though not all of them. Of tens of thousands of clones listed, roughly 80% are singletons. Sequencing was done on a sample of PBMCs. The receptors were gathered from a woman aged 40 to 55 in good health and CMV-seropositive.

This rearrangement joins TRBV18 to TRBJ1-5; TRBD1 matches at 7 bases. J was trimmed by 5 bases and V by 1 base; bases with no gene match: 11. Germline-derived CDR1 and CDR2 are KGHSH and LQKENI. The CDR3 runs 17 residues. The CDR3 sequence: CASSPLSPGTADQPQHF. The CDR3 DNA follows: TGTGCCAGCTCACCACTAAGTCCCGGGACAGCGGATCAGCCCCAGCATTTT.

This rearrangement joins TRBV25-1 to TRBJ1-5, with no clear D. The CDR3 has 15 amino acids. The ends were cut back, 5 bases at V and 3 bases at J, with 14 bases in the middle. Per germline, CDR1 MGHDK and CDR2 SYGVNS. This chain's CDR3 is CASSPMEGSNQPQHF. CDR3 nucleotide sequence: TGTGCCAGCAGTCCAATGGAGGGATCCAATCAGCCCCAGCATTTT.

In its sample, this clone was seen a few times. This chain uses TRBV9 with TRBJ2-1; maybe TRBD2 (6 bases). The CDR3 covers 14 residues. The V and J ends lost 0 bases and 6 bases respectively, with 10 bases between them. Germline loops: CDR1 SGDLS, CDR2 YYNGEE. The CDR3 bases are TGTGCCAGCAGCGTAGATCCAGCGGGCAATGAGCAGTTCTTC. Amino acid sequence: CASSVDPAGNEQFF.

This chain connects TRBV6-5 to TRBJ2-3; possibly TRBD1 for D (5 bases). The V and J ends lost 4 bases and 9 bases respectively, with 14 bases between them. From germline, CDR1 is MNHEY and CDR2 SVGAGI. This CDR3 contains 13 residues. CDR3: CASSLIGERTQYF. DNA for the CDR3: TGTGCCAGCAGTTTGATAGGGGAAAGGACGCAGTATTTT.

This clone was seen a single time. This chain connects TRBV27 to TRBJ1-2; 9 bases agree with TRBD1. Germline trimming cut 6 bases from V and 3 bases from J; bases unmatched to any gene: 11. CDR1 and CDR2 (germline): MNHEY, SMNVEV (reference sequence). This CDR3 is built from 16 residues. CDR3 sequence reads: CASRRTGAYSDYGYTF. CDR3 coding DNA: TGTGCCAGCAGGCGGACAGGGGCTTACTCGGACTATGGCTACACCTTC.

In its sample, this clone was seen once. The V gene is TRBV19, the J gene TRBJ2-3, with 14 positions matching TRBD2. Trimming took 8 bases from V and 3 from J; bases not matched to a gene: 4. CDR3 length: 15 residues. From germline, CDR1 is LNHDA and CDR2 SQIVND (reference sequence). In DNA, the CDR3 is TGTGCCAGTCGACTAGCGGGGGGGTGGACAGATACGCAGTATTTT. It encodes CASRLAGGWTDTQYF.

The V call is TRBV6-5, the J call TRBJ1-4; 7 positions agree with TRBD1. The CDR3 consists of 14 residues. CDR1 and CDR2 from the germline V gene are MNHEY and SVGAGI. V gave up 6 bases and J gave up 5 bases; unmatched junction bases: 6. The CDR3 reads CASRTGTDNEKLFF. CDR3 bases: TGTGCCAGCAGGACCGGGACAGACAATGAAAAACTGTTTTTT.

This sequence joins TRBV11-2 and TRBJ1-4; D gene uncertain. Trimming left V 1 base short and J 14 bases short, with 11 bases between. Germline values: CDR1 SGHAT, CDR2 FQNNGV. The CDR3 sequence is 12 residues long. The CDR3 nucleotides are TGTGCCAGCAGCTTAGGGAGGCACACCCTGTTTTTT. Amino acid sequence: CASSLGRHTLFF.

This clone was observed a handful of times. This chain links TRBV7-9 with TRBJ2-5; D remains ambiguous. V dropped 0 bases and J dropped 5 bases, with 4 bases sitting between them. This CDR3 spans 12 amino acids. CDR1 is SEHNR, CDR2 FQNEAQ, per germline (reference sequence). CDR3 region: CASSLAGETQYF. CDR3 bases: TGTGCCAGCAGCTTAGCGGGCGAGACCCAGTACTTC. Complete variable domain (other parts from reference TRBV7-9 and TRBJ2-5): DTGVSQNPRHKITKRGQNVTFRCDPISEHNRLYWYRQTLGQGPEFLTYFQNEAQLEKSRLLSDRFSAERPKGSFSTLEIQRTEQGDSAMYLCASSLAGETQYFGPGTRLLVL.

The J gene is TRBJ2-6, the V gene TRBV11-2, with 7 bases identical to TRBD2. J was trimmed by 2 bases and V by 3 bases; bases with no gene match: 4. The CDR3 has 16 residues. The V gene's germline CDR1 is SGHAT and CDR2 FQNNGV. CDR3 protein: CASSLGGVAGANVLTF. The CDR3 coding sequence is TGTGCCAGCAGCTTGGGGGGGGTGGCTGGGGCCAACGTCCTGACTTTC.

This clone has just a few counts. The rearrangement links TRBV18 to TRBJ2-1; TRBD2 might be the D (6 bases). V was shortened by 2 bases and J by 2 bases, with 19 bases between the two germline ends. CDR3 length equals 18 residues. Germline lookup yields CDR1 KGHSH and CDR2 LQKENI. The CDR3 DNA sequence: TGTGCCAGCTCACCAAGGGCCCCGGGGGACGGGGCCTACAATGAGCAGTTCTTC. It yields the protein CASSPRAPGDGAYNEQFF.

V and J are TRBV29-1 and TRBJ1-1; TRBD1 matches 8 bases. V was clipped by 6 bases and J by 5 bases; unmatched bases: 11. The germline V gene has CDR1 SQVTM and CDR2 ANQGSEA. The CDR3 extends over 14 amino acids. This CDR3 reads CSVNAGGAGTEAFF. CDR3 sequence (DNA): TGCAGCGTAAATGCAGGGGGCGCGGGAACTGAAGCTTTCTTT. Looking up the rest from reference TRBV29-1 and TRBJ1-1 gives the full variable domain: SAVISQKPSRDICQRGTSLTIQCQVDSQVTMMFWYRQQPGQSLTLIATANQGSEATYESGFVIDKFPISRPNLTFSTLTVSNMSPEDSSIYLCSVNAGGAGTEAFFGQGTRLTVV.

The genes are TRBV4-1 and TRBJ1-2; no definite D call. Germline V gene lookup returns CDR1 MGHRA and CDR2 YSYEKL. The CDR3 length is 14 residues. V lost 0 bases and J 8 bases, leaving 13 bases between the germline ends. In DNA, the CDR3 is TGCGCCAGCAGCCAAGATGTCGAGGGTCGAGGCTACACCTTC. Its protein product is CASSQDVEGRGYTF.

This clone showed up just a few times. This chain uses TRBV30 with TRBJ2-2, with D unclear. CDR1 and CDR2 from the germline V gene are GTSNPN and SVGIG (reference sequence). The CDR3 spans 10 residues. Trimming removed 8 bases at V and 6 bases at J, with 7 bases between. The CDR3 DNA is TGTGCCCCTGGGCCCGGGGAGCTGTTTTTT. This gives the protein CAPGPGELFF. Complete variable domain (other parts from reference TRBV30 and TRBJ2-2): SQTIHQWPATLVQPVGSPLSLECTVEGTSNPNLYWYRQAAGRGLQLLFYSVGIGQISSEVPQNLSASRPQDRQFILSSKKLLLSDSGFYLCAPGPGELFFGEGSRLTVL.

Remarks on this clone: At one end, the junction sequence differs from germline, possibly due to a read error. CDR3 region: CASGQGQGYEQYF. The CDR3 nucleotides are TGCGCCAGCGGCCAGGGACAGGGCTACGAGCAGTACTTC. The chain links TRBV4-3 to TRBJ2-7; TRBD1 agrees at 9 bases. CDR3 length: 13 residues. The germline CDR1 and CDR2 sequences are LGHNA and YSLEER.

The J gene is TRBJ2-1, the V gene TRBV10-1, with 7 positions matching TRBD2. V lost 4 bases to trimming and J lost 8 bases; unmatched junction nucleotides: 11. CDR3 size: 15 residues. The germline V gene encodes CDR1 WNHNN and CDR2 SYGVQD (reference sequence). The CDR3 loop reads CASSGSRTSGDEQFF. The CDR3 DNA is TGCGCCAGCAGTGGGTCCCGGACTAGTGGAGATGAGCAGTTCTTC.

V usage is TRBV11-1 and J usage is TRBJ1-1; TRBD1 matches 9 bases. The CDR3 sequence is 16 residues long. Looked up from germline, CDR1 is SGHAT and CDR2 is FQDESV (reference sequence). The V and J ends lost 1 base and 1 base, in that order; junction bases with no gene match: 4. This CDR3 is CASSLGGGQGNTEAFF. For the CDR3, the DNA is TGTGCCAGCAGCTTAGGAGGGGGACAGGGGAACACTGAAGCTTTCTTT.

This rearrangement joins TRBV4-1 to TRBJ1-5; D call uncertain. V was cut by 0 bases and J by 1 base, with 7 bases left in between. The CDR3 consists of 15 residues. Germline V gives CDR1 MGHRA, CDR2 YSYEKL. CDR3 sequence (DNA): TGCGCCAGCAGCCAAGAATTGAGAAGCAATCAGCCCCAGCATTTT. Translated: CASSQELRSNQPQHF.

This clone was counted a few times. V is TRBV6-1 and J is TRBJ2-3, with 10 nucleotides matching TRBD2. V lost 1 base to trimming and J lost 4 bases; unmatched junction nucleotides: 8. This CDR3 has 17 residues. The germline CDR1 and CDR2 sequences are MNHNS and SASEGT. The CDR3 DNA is TGTGCCAGCAGTGAAGGGCAAGCGGGGGGGCGGGCAGATACGCAGTATTTT. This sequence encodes CASSEGQAGGRADTQYF.

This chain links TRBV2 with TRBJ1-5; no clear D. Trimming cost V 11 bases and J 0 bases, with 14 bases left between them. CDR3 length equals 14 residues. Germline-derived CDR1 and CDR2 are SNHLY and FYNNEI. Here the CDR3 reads CAGNSQGSNQPQHF. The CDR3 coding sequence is TGTGCCGGAAACAGTCAAGGTAGCAATCAGCCCCAGCATTTT.

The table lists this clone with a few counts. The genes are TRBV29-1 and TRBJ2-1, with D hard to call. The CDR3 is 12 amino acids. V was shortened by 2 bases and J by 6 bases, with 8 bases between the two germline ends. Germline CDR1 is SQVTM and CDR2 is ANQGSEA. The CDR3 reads CSVEKTGNEQFF. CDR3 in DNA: TGCAGCGTTGAAAAGACGGGCAATGAGCAGTTCTTC.

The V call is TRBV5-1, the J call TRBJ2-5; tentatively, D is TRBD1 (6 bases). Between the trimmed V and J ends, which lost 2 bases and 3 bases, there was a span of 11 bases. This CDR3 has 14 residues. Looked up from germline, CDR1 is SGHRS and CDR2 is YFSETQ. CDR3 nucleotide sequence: TGCGCCAGCAGCTTAGCCAGGGGTAAAGAGACCCAGTACTTC. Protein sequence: CASSLARGKETQYF.

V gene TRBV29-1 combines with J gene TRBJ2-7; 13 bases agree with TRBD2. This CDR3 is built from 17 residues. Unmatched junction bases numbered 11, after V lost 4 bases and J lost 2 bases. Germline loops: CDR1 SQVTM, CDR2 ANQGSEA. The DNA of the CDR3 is TGCAGCGTTGCCGGGACTAGCGGGGCTTACCGACCCTACGAGCAGTACTTC. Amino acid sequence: CSVAGTSGAYRPYEQYF.

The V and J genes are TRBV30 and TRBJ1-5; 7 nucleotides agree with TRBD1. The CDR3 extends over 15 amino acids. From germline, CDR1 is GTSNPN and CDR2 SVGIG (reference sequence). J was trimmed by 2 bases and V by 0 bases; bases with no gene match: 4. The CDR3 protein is CAWSVQGVGNQPQHF. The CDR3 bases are TGTGCCTGGAGTGTCCAGGGGGTAGGCAATCAGCCCCAGCATTTT.

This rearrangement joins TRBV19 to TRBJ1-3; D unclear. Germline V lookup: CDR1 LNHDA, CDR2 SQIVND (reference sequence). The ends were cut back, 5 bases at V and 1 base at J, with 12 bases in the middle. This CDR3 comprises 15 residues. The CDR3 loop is CASSHRGSSGNTIYF. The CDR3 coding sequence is TGTGCCAGTAGTCATCGGGGTTCATCTGGAAACACCATATATTTT.

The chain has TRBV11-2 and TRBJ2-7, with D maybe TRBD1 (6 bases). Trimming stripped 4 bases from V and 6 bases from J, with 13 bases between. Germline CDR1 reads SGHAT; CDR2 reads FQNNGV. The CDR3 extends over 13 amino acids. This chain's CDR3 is CASSSVLGAEQYF. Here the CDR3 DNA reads TGTGCCAGCAGCTCCGTGTTGGGGGCCGAGCAGTACTTC. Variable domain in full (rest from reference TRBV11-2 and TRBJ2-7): EAGVAQSPRYKIIEKRQSVAFWCNPISGHATLYWYQQILGQGPKLLIQFQNNGVVDDSQLPKDRFSAERLKGVDSTLKIQPAKLEDSAVYLCASSSVLGAEQYFGPGTRLTVT.

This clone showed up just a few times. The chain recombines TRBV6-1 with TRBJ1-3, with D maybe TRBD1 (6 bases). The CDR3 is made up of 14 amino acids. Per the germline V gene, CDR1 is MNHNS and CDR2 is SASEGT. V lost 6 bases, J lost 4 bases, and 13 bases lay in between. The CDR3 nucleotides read TGTGCCAGCAGGGACCACAGGGACGGAAACACCATATATTTT. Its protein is CASRDHRDGNTIYF.

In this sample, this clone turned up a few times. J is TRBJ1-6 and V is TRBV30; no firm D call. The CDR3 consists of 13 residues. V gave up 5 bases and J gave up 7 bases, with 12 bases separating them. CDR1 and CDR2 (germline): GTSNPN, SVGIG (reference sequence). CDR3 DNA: TGTGCCTGGGAGGTAGGAGGGAATTCACCCCTCCACTTT. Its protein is CAWEVGGNSPLHF.